This T cell receptor beta chain is from a study of CD8 T cells in ankylosing spondylitis. Study-wide points: Disease-linked clones had a CD8+ phenotype and relatively low frequency in peripheral blood. Previous work reported some of these motif variants in the synovial fluid and blood of reactive arthritis. Researchers reportedly found disease-linked clones significantly enriched in matched ankylosing spondylitis synovial fluid. Characteristic, it appeared, of ankylosing spondylitis blood was a TCR beta motif of fewer than 10 highly homologous variants.

Trimming pared 1 base from V and 1 base from J, leaving 17 bases between. Germline CDR1 reads SGHRS; CDR2 reads YFSETQ. This CDR3 region has 17 residues. Generation of TCR beta libraries employed quantitative 5'-RACE incorporating molecular barcodes. TCRdb reanalysed the 5' RACE reads using MiXCR and keeps one entry per CDR3 protein. In the table there are roughly 220,000 distinct CDR3 sequences, roughly 18% of which are singletons. A word on this clonotype: The antigen remains undetermined.

Sequencing was done on a sample of blood, either unsorted or a sorted T cell fraction (not recorded which). The clonotype was recovered from a male donor with ankylosing spondylitis. The gene calls are TRBV5-1 and TRBJ1-1; D is unresolved. CDR3 sequence (DNA): TGCGCCAGCAGCTTGAACTTCAACAGAGAAGAGAACACTGAAGCTTTCTTT. This codes for CASSLNFNREENTEAFF.